This T cell receptor (beta chain) was profiled in a study of blood T cell repertoires in COVID-19. Overall study context: From the United States, Italy and Spain came samples of acute and convalescent COVID-19. From T cells, B-cell-depleted T cells, or PBMCs came the material, which was cDNA or gDNA.

V was cut by 3 bases and J by 7 bases, with 7 bases left in between. The V gene's germline CDR1 is SGHRS and CDR2 YFSETQ. The CDR3 runs to 12 residues. Methods used by the authors: For nucleated cells, counts were estimated from reference gene primer amplification. Sequencing used immunoSEQ multiplex PCR; TCRdb keeps in-frame clones, though not all of them. Clone size and the V and J calls come from that table; the DNA yielded D and trimming. Of tens of thousands of clones listed, more than 75% are singletons. The receptor comes from a man aged 60 to 69 with acute or convalescent COVID-19. Sequencing input: peripheral blood. This chain links TRBV5-1 with TRBJ2-2; TRBD1 is a possible D gene (5 bases). This CDR3 reads CASSSQGGELFF. The CDR3 bases are TGCGCCAGCAGCTCCCAGGGCGGGGAGCTGTTTTTT.